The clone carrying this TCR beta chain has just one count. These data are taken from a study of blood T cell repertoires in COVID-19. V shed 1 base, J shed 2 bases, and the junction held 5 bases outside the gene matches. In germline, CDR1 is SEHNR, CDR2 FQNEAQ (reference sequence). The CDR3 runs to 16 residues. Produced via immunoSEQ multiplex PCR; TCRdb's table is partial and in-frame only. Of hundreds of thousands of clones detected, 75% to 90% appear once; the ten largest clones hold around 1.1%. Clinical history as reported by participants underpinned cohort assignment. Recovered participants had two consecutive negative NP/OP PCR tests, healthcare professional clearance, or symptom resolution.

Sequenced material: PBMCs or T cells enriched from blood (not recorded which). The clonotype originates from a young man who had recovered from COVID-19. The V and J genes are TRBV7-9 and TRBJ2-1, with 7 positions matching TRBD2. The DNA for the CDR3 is TGTGCCAGCAGCTTAGGTTACGGGAGGACCTACAATGAGCAGTTCTTC. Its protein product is CASSLGYGRTYNEQFF.